This TCR beta chain stems from a study of monozygotic twins with inflammatory bowel disease. Findings and limits, study-wide: Telling apart the different T cell subtypes was not possible. Healthy twins shared more clonotypes with others than IBD patients, most markedly active ones. Concordant and discordant twins showed no difference in repertoire similarity, possibly from limited power.

This CDR3 spans 15 amino acids. The germline V gene encodes CDR1 KGHDR and CDR2 SFDVKD. TCRdb re-called the 5' RACE reads and shows each CDR3 protein once, DNA omitted. The table for this sample gives over 200,000 distinct CDR3 sequences. In the case of this clonotype: Its antigen is as yet unknown.

Material for sequencing was blood. V usage is TRBV24-1 and J usage is TRBJ2-5; TCRdb gives TRBD1 as the D gene, but with no DNA this cannot be confirmed. This clonotype was obtained from a human donor with ulcerative colitis or Crohn's disease, or a healthy co-twin of an affected twin (not recorded which). Here the CDR3 reads CATSAWIAGSETQYF.